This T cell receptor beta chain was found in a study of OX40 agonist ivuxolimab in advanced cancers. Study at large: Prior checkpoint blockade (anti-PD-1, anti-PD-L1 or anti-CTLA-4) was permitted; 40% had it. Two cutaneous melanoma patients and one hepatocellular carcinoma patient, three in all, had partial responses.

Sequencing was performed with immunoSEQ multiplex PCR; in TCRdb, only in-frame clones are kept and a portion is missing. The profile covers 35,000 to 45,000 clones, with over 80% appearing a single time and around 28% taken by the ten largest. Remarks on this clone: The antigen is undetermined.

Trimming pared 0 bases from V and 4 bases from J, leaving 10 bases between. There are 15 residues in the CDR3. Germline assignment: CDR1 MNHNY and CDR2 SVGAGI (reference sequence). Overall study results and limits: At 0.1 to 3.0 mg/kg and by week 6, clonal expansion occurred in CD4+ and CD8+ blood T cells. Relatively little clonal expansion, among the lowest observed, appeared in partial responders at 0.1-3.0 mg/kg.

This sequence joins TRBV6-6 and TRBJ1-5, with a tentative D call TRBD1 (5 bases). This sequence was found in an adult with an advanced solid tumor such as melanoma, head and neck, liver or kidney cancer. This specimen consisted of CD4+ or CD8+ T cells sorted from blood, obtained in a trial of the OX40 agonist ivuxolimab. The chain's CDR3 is CASSYSLGVNQPQHF. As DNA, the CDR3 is TGTGCCAGCAGTTACTCTTTGGGGGTGAATCAGCCCCAGCATTTT.